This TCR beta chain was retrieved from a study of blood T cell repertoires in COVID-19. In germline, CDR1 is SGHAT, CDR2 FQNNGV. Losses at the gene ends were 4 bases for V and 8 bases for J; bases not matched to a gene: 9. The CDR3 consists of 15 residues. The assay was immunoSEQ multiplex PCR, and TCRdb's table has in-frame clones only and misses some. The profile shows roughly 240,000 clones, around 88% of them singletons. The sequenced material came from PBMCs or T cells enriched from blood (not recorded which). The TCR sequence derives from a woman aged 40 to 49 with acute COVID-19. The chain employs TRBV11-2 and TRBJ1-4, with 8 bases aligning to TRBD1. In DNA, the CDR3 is TGTGCCAGCAGCTCTCTATCAGGGGGCAGAGAAAAACTGTTTTTT. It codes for CASSSLSGGREKLFF.